This T cell receptor beta chain was recovered during a study of OX40 agonist ivuxolimab in advanced cancers. Only in-frame clones appear in the TCRdb table, and some are missing; sequencing was by immunoSEQ multiplex PCR. The repertoire consists of tens of thousands of clones, with about 89% occurring once and the leading ten covering about 4%. The length of the CDR3 is 13 residues. V was shortened by 6 bases and J by 3 bases, with 8 bases between the two germline ends. Germline CDR1 and CDR2: MNHEY and SVGAGI. This sequence was found in an adult with an advanced solid tumor such as melanoma, head and neck, liver or kidney cancer. This chain joins TRBV6-5 and TRBJ2-2, with D unclear. This specimen consisted of CD4+ or CD8+ T cells sorted from blood, obtained in a trial of the OX40 agonist ivuxolimab. CDR3 bases: TGTGCCAGCAGCCAATCGGACACCGGGGAGCTGTTTTTT. Translating gives CASSQSDTGELFF.